This T cell receptor (beta chain) came from a study of cytomegalovirus exposure and HLA in healthy donors (dated by TCRdb to 2015 to 2018). At the level of the whole study: In an earlier analysis of several hundred of the donors, 250 to 350 Gb of sequence data and 90 million to 120 million unique TCR beta sequences from about 180 million T cells were reported. Every repertoire in the discovery cohort had been generated on one and the same sequencing platform. An earlier analysis of about 600 of the donors used high-throughput TCR beta sequencing to judge whether each TCR beta V gene segment behaved as functional or pseudogenic. Typing coverage differed by locus: A, B, C, DRB1 and DQB1 were typed in about 620-630 donors, DQA1 in 522, DPA1 in approximately 600, and DPB1 in around 490. Among the roughly 410 genotyped donors, approximately 76% belonged to the genetic ancestry cluster associated with self-reported Caucasian donors. The aim of the study was to test whether cataloging public T cell receptors could identify signatures of past pathogen exposure. Roughly 300 gigabases of sequencing data and roughly 80 million unique TCR sequences made up an early release that covered several hundred HLA-typed donors. Five DR-DQ haplotypes were handled as single units for association and clustering because linkage in the cohort was strong. Rather than drawing on any new phenotypic data, the later analysis identified candidate immune exposures from TCR beta sequences and the way those sequences occurred across donors. Donor age, sex, ethnicity and CMV serostatus were collected together with the repertoire data. A later genetic analysis took genome-wide SNP genotypes for about three fifths of the roughly 700 donors and used that subset as a discovery cohort. To study patterns of TCR occurrence, a later analysis re-analyzed previously published TCR beta repertoires from several hundred donors and added high-resolution HLA genotyping. On average, over 200,000 unique TCR beta nucleotide sequences were sequenced per donor among a few hundred genotyped donors of the cohort, with 15% to 20% of those sequences being non-productive. The study used immunosequencing to profile the T cell repertoires of several hundred subjects and linked those repertoires to cytomegalovirus serostatus. The study combined high-throughput TCR immunosequencing, statistical association of individual TCRs with disease status, and machine learning to predict cytomegalovirus infection status. HLA typing covered class I and class II loci at four-digit resolution. Along with the approximately 700-subject first cohort, a separate validation cohort of 120 different subjects was used. The paper as a whole reports these results and caveats: In a later genetic analysis, a missense DCLRE1C variant was associated with V-gene and J-gene trimming of TCR beta chains, and the association was replicated in an independent cohort. In a later analysis, TCR association rates were found to vary across HLA loci, with the most associated TCRs seen for DRB1 alleles and the fewest for HLA-C alleles. A further reported finding was that TCR beta sequences accurately predicted the HLA-A and HLA-B alleles for most subjects in the first cohort. A cluster of highly shared sequence variants was judged likely to be a technical artifact of the sequencing pipeline. According to a later genetic analysis, donors in an Asian-associated ancestry cluster had fewer N-insertions in productive TCRs than the roughly 660-donor mean. For the cohort, immune exposure information was limited to CMV serostatus. Several of the top co-occurrence clusters appeared to be linked to parvovirus B19, influenza, CMV and Epstein-Barr virus, according to a later analysis. This cohort had only TCR beta chains sequenced, and the lack of alpha or paired-chain data limited which features could be detected. When HLA alleles, especially DR and DQ, strongly co-occurred, attributing TCR associations to individual alleles was difficult. A later analysis associated about 16,000 TCR beta sequences with specific HLA alleles at a false discovery rate of 0.05. Across donors, most TCR sequences were observed very rarely, whereas some public TCRs were present in many individuals. Because the 87-base-pair reads could not distinguish some IMGT-functional V segments, including TRBV6-2 and TRBV6-3, those segments were excluded. The classifier was reported to diagnose cytomegalovirus status with high specificity and sensitivity in both the original cohort and the validation cohort. According to a later analysis, most CMV-associated TCR beta chains appeared to be HLA-restricted, and the HLA associations seemed to be driven largely by CMV exposure. Because HLA typing was unavailable for some donors at each locus, only the typed subset was used in association tests. Because counts were too low, seventeen rarely observed V segments, including chromosome 9 orphons, were left out of the earlier analysis of over 550 of the donors. The authors suggested that the approach could potentially be generalized to other disease states and immunological phenotypes. The study gave a list of 150 to 200 TCR beta chains associated with cytomegalovirus. In vitro tests confirmed that a few of the cytomegalovirus-associated TCR beta chains recognize cytomegalovirus antigens. Roughly uniform sequencing depth across donors was assumed in presence/absence analyses, although this assumption may not hold. Linkage disequilibrium might explain the correlated functional status among segregating V segments, but an unknown experimental factor could not be excluded. An earlier analysis of 587 of the donors showed that most TCR beta V segments appeared in productive rearrangements either about 90% or about 30% of the time, which broadly matched IMGT annotations. In a later analysis, HLA-associated TCR beta chains were found to be more clonally expanded and to have lower generation probabilities than equally common non-associated chains.

Library construction relied on the immunoSEQ multiplex PCR assay. For the multiplex PCR, a mixture combining 60 forward primers for TCR Vbeta segments and 13 reverse primers for TCR Jbeta segments was used. The CDR3 region of rearranged TCR beta genes was amplified from genomic DNA with a multiplex PCR assay. The Illumina HiSeq System was used to sequence the amplified TCR beta libraries as 87-base-pair reads. The study's own analysis went as follows. In a later analysis, tens of millions of unique TCR beta chains were counted across the approximately 670 repertoires, and about 10 million of these chains were shared by at least two donors. Raw reads were error-corrected and collapsed into unique sequences by a nearest-neighbor algorithm in which closely related sequences were merged to remove PCR and sequencing errors. To assign V, D and J gene segments, CDR3 sequences were aligned to IMGT reference sequences. For a sequence to be retained, a match of at least six nucleotides to both a V gene segment and a J gene segment was required. Rearrangements were called productive when the CDR3 lacked stop codons and stayed in frame with V and J; all others were non-productive. CDR3 was defined according to IMGT convention as the region running from the second conserved V-encoded cysteine to the conserved J-encoded phenylalanine. The earlier analysis of roughly 590 of the donors excluded any sequence lacking an unambiguous match to a single V gene segment. An earlier analysis of a few hundred of the donors called V segments functional above 56.7% productive rearrangements and segregating when the between-donor standard deviation exceeded 5%. To diagnose cytomegalovirus status from the catalog of TCR beta chain sequences, a statistical classification framework was built. In a later analysis, V and J genes were assigned by comparing TCR nucleotide sequences against IMGT/GENE-DB human TR gene sequences. The TCRdist pipeline was used in a later analysis to assign CDR3 sequences and most-parsimonious VDJ recombination scenarios. In a later analysis, each TCR beta chain was defined by its CDR3 amino acid sequence together with its V-gene family, and reads without a unique V-gene family were excluded. To address suspected cross-contamination and a sequencing artifact, a later analysis removed around 590 highly shared, low-generation-probability nucleotide sequences. For each public chain, a later analysis derived a clonal expansion index from normalized ranks of inferred template counts within each repertoire. A later analysis computed generation probabilities with a VDJ recombination model fitted to out-of-frame rearrangements, and checked the results against IGoR. Hypergeometric tests were used in a later analysis to score TCR-TCR, TCR-HLA and TCR-CMV co-occurrence, with a repertoire-size bias correction applied to the TCR pairs. False discovery rates were estimated in a later analysis by permuting HLA or CMV assignments 20 times. In a later analysis, co-occurring TCRs were grouped using DBSCAN, with TCRdist sequence similarity added in when clustering inside HLA-allele-positive subsets. Co-occurrence clustering excluded repertoires with fewer than 30,000 or more than 120,000 public chains, plus five with anomalous nucleotide sharing. TCRdb retrieved this table from immuneACCESS and kept in-frame rearrangements only. Not all clones are present; in checked studies, unresolved V genes account for under half, and no reason is known for the remainder. That table is the source of V, J and clone size, and D and trimming were worked out from the DNA. In all, the sample holds some 160,000 clones, and 75% to 90% of those were seen once. Together, the top ten hold over 1.5% of the sample.

The cohort consisted of more than 650 healthy bone marrow donors. At the time of sampling, every cohort member was nominally healthy, though immune exposures that went unrecorded were likely present. The donor tested CMV seronegative and was one of the 352 seronegative cohort members. A peripheral blood sample was provided by each donor, and peripheral blood mononuclear cells were used for TCR beta sequencing. Genomic DNA was extracted from the blood cell samples with the Qiagen DNeasy Blood Extraction Kit. The germline V gene provides CDR1 SGHVS and CDR2 FQNEAQ. V loses 5 bases of germline sequence and J loses 8 bases, and the interval between the two ends is 21 bases. Reading from cysteine to phenylalanine, the CDR3 counts 15 amino acids. The DNA shown is the 45-base CDR3, in frame from base 1. As concerns this clone: The specificity of this receptor is unknown. There are no base qualities to consult, and no much larger clone falls within one base.

Recombination connected TRBV7-8 to TRBJ1-2; the D segment could be TRBD1, given 5 matching bases. The receptor comes from a woman between 18 and 30 years old in good health and CMV-seronegative. Sequenced input: PBMCs. The CDR3 here reads CASSPRESRAGGYTF. Read as DNA, the sequence is TGTGCCAGCAGCCCCAGGGAAAGTAGAGCTGGGGGCTACACCTTC.